The T cell receptor beta chain described here comes from a study of T-cell memory formation after mild COVID-19. To note about this clonotype: Its antigen is unknown.

Study-wide findings and caveats: CD8+ contracting clones occupied EMRA, while CD4+ ones occupied mainly CM and EM.

TCRdb used MiXCR to reprocess the 5' RACE reads, holding one entry per CDR3 protein. The repertoire holds 300,000 to 350,000 distinct CDR3 sequences, with roughly an eighth as singletons. Germline V gene lookup returns CDR1 SGHAT and CDR2 FQNNGV. Trimming stripped 1 base from V and 2 bases from J, with 12 bases between. The CDR3 runs 15 residues. The sequenced sample was PBMCs or a T cell subset sorted from them (not recorded which). The TCR comes from a man younger than 30 who had mild COVID-19 (a few samples of this study predate the infection). Cell type and time point are not known. The rearrangement links TRBV11-2 to TRBJ2-7; D may be TRBD2 (5 bases). The CDR3 nucleotides read TGTGCCAGCAGCTTAGTCTCGGGATCGGCCTACGAGCAGTACGTC. It encodes CASSLVSGSAYEQYV.